This TCR beta chain was retrieved from a study of cytomegalovirus exposure and HLA in healthy donors. Study-level information: The same platform as the approximately 730 first-cohort repertoires was used for the roughly 130 validation repertoires, a later analysis reported.

With respect to this clone: What it binds is unknown.

The repertoire was sequenced with immunoSEQ multiplex PCR; TCRdb's copy has only in-frame clones and lacks some. The sample has some 260,000 clones; about 92% are singletons. Study-wide findings and caveats: Subsequent analysis revealed that first-cohort TCR clusters tended to co-occur in the 95 to 150 validation repertoires. It was 150 to 200 TCR beta chains that were listed as cytomegalovirus-associated.

The CDR3 spans 14 residues. The germline V gene has CDR1 SQVTM and CDR2 ANQGSEA. The V end was cut by 4 bases, the J end by 6 bases, with 15 bases between. Sequenced sample: PBMCs. The receptor's source is a woman in her twenties or thirties in good health and CMV-seronegative. The rearrangement uses TRBV29-1 and TRBJ2-2; perhaps TRBD1 as D (8 bases). In DNA form, the CDR3 reads TGCAGCGTTGTAGGACAGGGAGGGGCCGGGGAGCTGTTTTTT. Its protein product is CSVVGQGGAGELFF.